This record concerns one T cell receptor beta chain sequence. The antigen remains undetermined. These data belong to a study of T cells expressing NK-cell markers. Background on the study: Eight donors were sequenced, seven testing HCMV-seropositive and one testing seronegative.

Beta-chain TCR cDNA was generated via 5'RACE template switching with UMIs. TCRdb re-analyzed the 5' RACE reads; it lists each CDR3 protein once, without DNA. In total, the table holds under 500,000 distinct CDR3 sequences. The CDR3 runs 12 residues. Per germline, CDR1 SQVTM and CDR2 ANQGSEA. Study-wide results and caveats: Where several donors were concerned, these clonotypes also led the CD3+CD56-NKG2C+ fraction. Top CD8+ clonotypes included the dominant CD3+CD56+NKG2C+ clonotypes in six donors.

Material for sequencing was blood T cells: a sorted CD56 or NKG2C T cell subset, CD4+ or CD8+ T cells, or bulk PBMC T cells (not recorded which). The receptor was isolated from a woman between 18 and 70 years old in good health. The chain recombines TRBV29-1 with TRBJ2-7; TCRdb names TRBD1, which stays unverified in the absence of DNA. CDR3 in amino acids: CSLRDRGGWQYF.